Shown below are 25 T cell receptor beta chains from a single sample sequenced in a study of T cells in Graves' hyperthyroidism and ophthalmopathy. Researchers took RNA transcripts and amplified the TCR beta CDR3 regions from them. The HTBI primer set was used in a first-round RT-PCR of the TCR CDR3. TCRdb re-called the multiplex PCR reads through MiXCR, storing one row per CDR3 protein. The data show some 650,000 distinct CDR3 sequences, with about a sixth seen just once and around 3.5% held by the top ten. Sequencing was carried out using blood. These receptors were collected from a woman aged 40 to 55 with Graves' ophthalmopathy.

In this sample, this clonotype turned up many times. The CDR3 DNA is TGCAGCGTTGAGACGGACAGGTCGCCGATTGGTGAGCAGTTCTTC. The encoded protein is CSVETDRSPIGEQFF. The rearrangement uses TRBV29-1 and TRBJ2-1; TRBD1 matches at 7 bases. The V gene end was trimmed by 3 bases and the J gene end by 9 bases; junction bases not matched to a gene: 14. Germline V gives CDR1 SQVTM, CDR2 ANQGSEA. This CDR3 contains 15 residues.

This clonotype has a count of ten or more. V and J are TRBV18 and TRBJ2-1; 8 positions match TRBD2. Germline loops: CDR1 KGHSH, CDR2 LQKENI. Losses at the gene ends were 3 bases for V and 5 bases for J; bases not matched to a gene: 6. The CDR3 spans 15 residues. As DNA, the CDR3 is TGTGCCAGCTCACCTACTAGCGGCCCCAACAATGAGCAGTTCTTC. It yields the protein CASSPTSGPNNEQFF.

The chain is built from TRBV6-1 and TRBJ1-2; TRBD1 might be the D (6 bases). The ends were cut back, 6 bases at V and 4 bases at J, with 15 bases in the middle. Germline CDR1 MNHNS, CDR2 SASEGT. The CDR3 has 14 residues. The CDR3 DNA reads TGTGCCAGCAGAGCCCCGGGGGGCGTCTATGGCTACACCTTC. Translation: CASRAPGGVYGYTF.

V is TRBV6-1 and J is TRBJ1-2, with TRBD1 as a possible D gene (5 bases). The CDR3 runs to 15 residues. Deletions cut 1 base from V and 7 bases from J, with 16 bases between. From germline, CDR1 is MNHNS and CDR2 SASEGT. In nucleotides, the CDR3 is TGTGCCAGCAGTGAAGTTTGGAGGAGCACAGGTGGCTACACCTTC. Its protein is CASSEVWRSTGGYTF.

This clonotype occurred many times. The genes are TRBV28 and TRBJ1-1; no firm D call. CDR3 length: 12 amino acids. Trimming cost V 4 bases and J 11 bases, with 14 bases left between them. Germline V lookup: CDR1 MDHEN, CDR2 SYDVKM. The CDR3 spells CASSSRTEWAFF. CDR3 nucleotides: TGTGCCAGCAGTTCGCGAACCGAATGGGCTTTCTTT.

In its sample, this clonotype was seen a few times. The CDR3 reads CASSLPGSDYNEQFF. The DNA of the CDR3 is TGTGCCAGCAGCTTACCGGGTTCGGACTACAATGAGCAGTTCTTC. The chain employs TRBV11-1 and TRBJ2-1; D call uncertain. The germline V gene encodes CDR1 SGHAT and CDR2 FQDESV (reference sequence). V lost 2 bases and J 3 bases, leaving 11 bases between the germline ends. CDR3 size: 15 residues.

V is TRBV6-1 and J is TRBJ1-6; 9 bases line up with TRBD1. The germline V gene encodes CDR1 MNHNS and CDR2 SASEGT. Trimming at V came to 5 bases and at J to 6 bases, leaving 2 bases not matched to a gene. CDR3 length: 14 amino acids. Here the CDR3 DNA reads TGTGCCAGCAGTATGGGACAGGGTAATTCACCCCTCCACTTT. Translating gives CASSMGQGNSPLHF.

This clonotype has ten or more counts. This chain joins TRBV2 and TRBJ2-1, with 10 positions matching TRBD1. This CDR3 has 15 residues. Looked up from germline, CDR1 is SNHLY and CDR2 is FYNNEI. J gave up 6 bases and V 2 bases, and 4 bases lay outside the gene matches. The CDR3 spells CASSERGQGFNEQFF. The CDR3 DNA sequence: TGTGCCAGCAGTGAAAGGGGACAGGGGTTCAATGAGCAGTTCTTC.

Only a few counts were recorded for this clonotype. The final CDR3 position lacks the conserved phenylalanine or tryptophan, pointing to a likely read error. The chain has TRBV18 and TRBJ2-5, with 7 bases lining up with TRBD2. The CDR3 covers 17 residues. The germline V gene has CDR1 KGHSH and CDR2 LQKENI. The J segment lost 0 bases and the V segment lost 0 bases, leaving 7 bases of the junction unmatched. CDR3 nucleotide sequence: TGTGCCAGCTCACCACCCCTGGGCGGGGGAGACCAAGAGACCCAGTACTCC. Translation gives CASSPPLGGGDQETQYS.

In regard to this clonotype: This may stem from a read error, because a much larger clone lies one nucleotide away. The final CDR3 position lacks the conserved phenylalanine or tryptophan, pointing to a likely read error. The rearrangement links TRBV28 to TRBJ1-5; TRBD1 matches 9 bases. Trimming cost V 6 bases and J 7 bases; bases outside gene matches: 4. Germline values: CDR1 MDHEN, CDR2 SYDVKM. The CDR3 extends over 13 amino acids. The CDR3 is CASRTGGEQPQHL. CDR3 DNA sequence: TGTGCCAGCAGAACAGGGGGCGAACAGCCCCAGCATCTT.

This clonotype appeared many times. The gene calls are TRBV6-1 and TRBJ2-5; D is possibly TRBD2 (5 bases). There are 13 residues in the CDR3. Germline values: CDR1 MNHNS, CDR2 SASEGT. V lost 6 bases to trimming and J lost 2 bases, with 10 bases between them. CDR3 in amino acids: CASRLGMQETQYF. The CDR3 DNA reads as TGTGCCAGCAGACTCGGGATGCAAGAGACCCAGTACTTC.

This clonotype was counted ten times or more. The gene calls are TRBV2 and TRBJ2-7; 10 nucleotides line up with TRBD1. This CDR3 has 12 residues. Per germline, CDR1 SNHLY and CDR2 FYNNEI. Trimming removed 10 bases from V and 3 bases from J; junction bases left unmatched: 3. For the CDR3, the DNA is TGTGCCATCGGGACAGGGGACTACGAGCAGTACTTC. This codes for CAIGTGDYEQYF.

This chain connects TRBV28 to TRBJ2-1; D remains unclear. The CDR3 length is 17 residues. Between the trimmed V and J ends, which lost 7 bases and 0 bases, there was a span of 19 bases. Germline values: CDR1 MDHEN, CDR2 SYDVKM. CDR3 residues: CASTTPPTVYSYNEQFF. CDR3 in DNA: TGTGCCAGCACCACCCCCCCCACGGTCTACTCCTACAATGAGCAGTTCTTC.

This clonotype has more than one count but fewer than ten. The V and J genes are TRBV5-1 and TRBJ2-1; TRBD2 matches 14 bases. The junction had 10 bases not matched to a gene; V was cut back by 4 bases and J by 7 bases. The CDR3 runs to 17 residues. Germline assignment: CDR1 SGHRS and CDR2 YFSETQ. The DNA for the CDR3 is TGCGCCAGCAGCCCCTCCGGGACTAGCGGGAGAGTGAATGAGCAGTTCTTC. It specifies CASSPSGTSGRVNEQFF.

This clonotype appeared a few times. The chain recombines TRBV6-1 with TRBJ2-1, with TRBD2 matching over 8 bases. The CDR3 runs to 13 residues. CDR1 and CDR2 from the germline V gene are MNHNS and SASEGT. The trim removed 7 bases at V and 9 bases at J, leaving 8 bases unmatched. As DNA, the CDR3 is TGTGCCAGCACCGGGTTAGCGGGAACTGAGCAGTTCTTC. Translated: CASTGLAGTEQFF.

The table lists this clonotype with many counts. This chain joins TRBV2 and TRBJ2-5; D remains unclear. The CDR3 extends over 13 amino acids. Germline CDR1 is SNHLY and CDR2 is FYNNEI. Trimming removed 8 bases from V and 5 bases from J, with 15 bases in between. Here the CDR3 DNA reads TGTGCCAGCTACGGACGGAGTCCCGAGACCCAGTACTTC. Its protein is CASYGRSPETQYF. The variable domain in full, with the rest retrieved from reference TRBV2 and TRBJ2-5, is EPEVTQTPSHQVTQMGQEVILRCVPISNHLYFYWYRQILGQKVEFLVSFYNNEISEKSEIFDDQFSVERPDGSNFTLKIRSTKLEDSAMYFCASYGRSPETQYFGPGTRLLVL.

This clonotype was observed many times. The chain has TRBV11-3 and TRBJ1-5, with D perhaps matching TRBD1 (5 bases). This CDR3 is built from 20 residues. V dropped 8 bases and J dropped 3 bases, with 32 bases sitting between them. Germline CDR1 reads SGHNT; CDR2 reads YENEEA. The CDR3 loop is CASHRGGWRLGPSHNQPQHF. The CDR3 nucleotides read TGTGCCAGCCATCGGGGGGGATGGAGGTTGGGCCCGTCCCACAATCAGCCCCAGCATTTT.

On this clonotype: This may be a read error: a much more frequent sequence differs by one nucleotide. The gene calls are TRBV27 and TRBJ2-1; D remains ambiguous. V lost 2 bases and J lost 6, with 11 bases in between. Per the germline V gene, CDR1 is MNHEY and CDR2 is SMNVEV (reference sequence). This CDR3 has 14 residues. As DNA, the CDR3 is TGTGCCAGCAGTTTAATCGCGGTGGCCAATGAGCAGTTCTTC. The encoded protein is CASSLIAVANEQFF.

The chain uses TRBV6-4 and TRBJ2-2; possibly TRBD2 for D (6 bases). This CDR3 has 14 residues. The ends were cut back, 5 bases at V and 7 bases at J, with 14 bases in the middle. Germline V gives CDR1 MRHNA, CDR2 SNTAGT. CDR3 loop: CASSLTLEGGELFF. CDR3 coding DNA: TGTGCCAGCAGTCTGACCCTGGAGGGCGGGGAGCTGTTTTTT.

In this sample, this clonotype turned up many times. CDR3 coding DNA: TGCAGCGTTGCGGGAATATTGGGCACTGAAGCTTTCTTT. Amino acids: CSVAGILGTEAFF. The chain is built from TRBV29-1 and TRBJ1-1; D remains ambiguous. Germline assignment: CDR1 SQVTM and CDR2 ANQGSEA. V was cut by 4 bases and J by 4 bases, with 13 bases left in between. This CDR3 spans 13 amino acids.

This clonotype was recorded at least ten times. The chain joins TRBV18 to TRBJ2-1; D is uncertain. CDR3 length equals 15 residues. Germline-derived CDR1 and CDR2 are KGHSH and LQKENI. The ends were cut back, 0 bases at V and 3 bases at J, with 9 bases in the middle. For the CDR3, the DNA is TGTGCCAGCTCACCACCAGAAGCCAGCTACAATGAGCAGTTCTTC. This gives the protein CASSPPEASYNEQFF.

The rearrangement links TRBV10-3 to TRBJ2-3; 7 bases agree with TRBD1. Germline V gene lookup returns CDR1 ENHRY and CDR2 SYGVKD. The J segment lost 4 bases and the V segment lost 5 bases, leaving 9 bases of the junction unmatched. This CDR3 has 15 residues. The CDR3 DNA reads TGTGCCATCAGTTTTGACAGGGTAGGGTCAGATACGCAGTATTTT. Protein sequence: CAISFDRVGSDTQYF.

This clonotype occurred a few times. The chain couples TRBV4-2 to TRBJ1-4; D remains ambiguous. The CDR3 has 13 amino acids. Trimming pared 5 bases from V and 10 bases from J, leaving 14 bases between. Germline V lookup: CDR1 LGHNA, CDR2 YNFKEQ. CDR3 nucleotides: TGTGCCAGCAGCACCACTCCCTCTCTAAAACTGTTTTTT. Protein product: CASSTTPSLKLFF.

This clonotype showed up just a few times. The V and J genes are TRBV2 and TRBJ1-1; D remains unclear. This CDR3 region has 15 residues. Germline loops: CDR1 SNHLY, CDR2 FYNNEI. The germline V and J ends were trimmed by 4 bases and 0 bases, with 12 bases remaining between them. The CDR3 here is CASSGSRTLNTEAFF. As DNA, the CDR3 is TGTGCCAGCAGTGGCAGCAGGACCTTGAACACTGAAGCTTTCTTT.

CDR3 sequence (DNA): TGCAGTGCTAGGAGGATGGACAGGGTGGGTGGCTACACCTTC. It encodes CSARRMDRVGGYTF. J is TRBJ1-2 and V is TRBV20-1; 8 bases map to TRBD1. CDR1 and CDR2 from the germline V gene are DFQATT and SNEGSKA (reference sequence). V lost 3 bases and J lost 7; bases outside the gene matches: 10. This CDR3 is built from 14 residues.